This entry concerns a single TCR beta chain. Coverage ceases 3 residues before the CDR3 finishes, and the germline J gene fills in the end. This CDR3 has 13 residues. Germline assignment: CDR1 DFQATT and CDR2 SNEGSKA (reference sequence). V was clipped by 7 bases and J by 4 bases; unmatched bases: 8. Assay: immunoSEQ multiplex PCR; the TCRdb copy retains only in-frame clones and omits some. Here the sample table reports 30,000 to 35,000 clones. This sample is part of a study of T cells in women clearing cervical HPV infection. Study-level information: Only a few women had HLA typing results available.

Sequences were obtained from blood buffy coat. This receptor was taken from a woman between 18 and 70 years old with a cervical HPV16 infection that either progressed to CIN3+ or cleared (not recorded which). The chain uses TRBV20-1 and TRBJ2-5, with 8 bases matching TRBD2. CDR3 loop: CSGLAGRGETQYF. CDR3 DNA, as far as it was read: TGCAGTGGTTTAGCGGGGCGGGGAGAGACC.